This is a list of T cell receptor beta chains from one sample in a study of T-cell memory formation after mild COVID-19. MiXCR, applied by TCRdb to the 5' RACE reads, yields one record per CDR3 protein. The sample comprises about 180,000 distinct CDR3 sequences, about 18% of which are singletons, and around 3.9% rests with the top ten. The sample taken for sequencing was PBMCs or a T cell subset sorted from them (not recorded which). All receptors derive from a young man who had mild COVID-19 (a few samples of this study predate the infection). Cell type and time point are not known. CDR3s include the opening cysteine and the closing phenylalanine or tryptophan. Fields, in order: clone size, D gene, J gene, V gene, CDR3 DNA, CDR3 protein. D genes are given only for firm matches. Clone size is stated in some rows and not others, as once, few, many or a class when expanded.

clone_size: NA
d_call: TRBD1
j_call: TRBJ1-1
v_call: TRBV7-2
cdr3_nt: TGTGCCAGCAGACGAGGGACAGGGAACACTGAAGCTTTCTTT
cdr3_aa: CASRRGTGNTEAFF

clone_size: NA
d_call: TRBD1
j_call: TRBJ1-1
v_call: TRBV2
cdr3_nt: TGTGCCAGCACTACGGGACAGGGGAACACTGAAGCTTTCTTT
cdr3_aa: CASTTGQGNTEAFF

clone_size: NA
d_call: NA
j_call: TRBJ1-6
v_call: TRBV5-1
cdr3_nt: TGCGCCAGCAGCTTGGAAGGGACGGGATCACCCCTCCACTTT
cdr3_aa: CASSLEGTGSPLHF

clone_size: many
d_call: TRBD2
j_call: TRBJ2-1
v_call: TRBV20-1
cdr3_nt: TGCAGTGCTAGGCCCCCGGGGGGGAATTACAATGAGCAGTTCTTC
cdr3_aa: CSARPPGGNYNEQFF

clone_size: few
d_call: TRBD1
j_call: TRBJ1-2
v_call: TRBV30
cdr3_nt: TGTGCCTGGAGTGTACCCGGGACAGCTTTTTATCGAGTGGGCTACACCTTC
cdr3_aa: CAWSVPGTAFYRVGYTF

clone_size: few
d_call: NA
j_call: TRBJ1-2
v_call: TRBV7-2
cdr3_nt: TGTGCCAGCAGCTTCGGATCCGGGGTGAACTATGGCTACACCTTC
cdr3_aa: CASSFGSGVNYGYTF

clone_size: many
d_call: TRBD2
j_call: TRBJ2-3
v_call: TRBV5-1
cdr3_nt: TGCGCCAGCAGCTTGACTAGCGGCACAGATACGCAGTATTTT
cdr3_aa: CASSLTSGTDTQYF

clone_size: NA
d_call: NA
j_call: TRBJ1-2
v_call: TRBV5-4
cdr3_nt: TGTGCCAGCAGCTGGGGGGGGAGGCGTGAGGGCTACACCTTC
cdr3_aa: CASSWGGRREGYTF

clone_size: NA
d_call: NA
j_call: TRBJ2-3
v_call: TRBV7-2
cdr3_nt: TGTGCCAGCAGCGGGGGATGGCGGCGGGGGCGAGTCACAGATACGCAGTATTTT
cdr3_aa: CASSGGWRRGRVTDTQYF

clone_size: NA
d_call: NA
j_call: TRBJ1-2
v_call: TRBV6-5
cdr3_nt: TGTGCCAGCAGCAAACAGGAAGACTATGGCTACACCTTC
cdr3_aa: CASSKQEDYGYTF

clone_size: few
d_call: NA
j_call: TRBJ1-1
v_call: TRBV7-2
cdr3_nt: TGTGCCAGCAGCCCACTAGGTAACACTGAAGCTTTCTTT
cdr3_aa: CASSPLGNTEAFF

clone_size: few
d_call: NA
j_call: TRBJ1-2
v_call: TRBV7-2
cdr3_nt: TGTGCCAGCAGCTTAGCGTCCGGACCTAACTATGGCTACACCTTC
cdr3_aa: CASSLASGPNYGYTF

clone_size: NA
d_call: NA
j_call: TRBJ2-5
v_call: TRBV5-1
cdr3_nt: TGCGCCAGCAGCCCCAATCAGGGAGGTAGGGAGACCCAGTACTTC
cdr3_aa: CASSPNQGGRETQYF

clone_size: NA
d_call: TRBD1
j_call: TRBJ2-1
v_call: TRBV4-3
cdr3_nt: TGCGCCAGCAGCCAAGAAGGGGGCTTCTCGAGCTCCTACAATGAGCAGTTCTTC
cdr3_aa: CASSQEGGFSSSYNEQFF

clone_size: NA
d_call: TRBD1
j_call: TRBJ2-2
v_call: TRBV7-2
cdr3_nt: TGTGCCAGCAGTCGTCGAGGGGGCGGCACCGGGGAGCTGTTTTTT
cdr3_aa: CASSRRGGGTGELFF

clone_size: many
d_call: NA
j_call: TRBJ2-7
v_call: TRBV5-1
cdr3_nt: TGCGCCAGCAGCTTTGTAGTTGTTGGCTCCTACGAGCAGTACTTC
cdr3_aa: CASSFVVVGSYEQYF

clone_size: NA
d_call: TRBD2
j_call: TRBJ2-3
v_call: TRBV20-1
cdr3_nt: TGCAGTGCTAGCCGGGGGGGCGGGGCAGATACGCAGTATTTT
cdr3_aa: CSASRGGGADTQYF

clone_size: few
d_call: TRBD2
j_call: TRBJ2-2
v_call: TRBV7-3
cdr3_nt: TGTGCCAGCAGCACAACTGGGGCGGGGGACACCGGGGAGCTGTTTTTT
cdr3_aa: CASSTTGAGDTGELFF

clone_size: NA
d_call: NA
j_call: TRBJ2-2
v_call: TRBV18
cdr3_nt: TGTGCCAGCTCACCAACTGTGGAGCTGTTTTTT
cdr3_aa: CASSPTVELFF

clone_size: few
d_call: TRBD2
j_call: TRBJ2-5
v_call: TRBV5-1
cdr3_nt: TGCGCCAGCAGTCCCCCGTTGGCGGGGGGGTTAGAGACCCAGTACTTC
cdr3_aa: CASSPPLAGGLETQYF

clone_size: NA
d_call: NA
j_call: TRBJ1-1
v_call: TRBV6-6
cdr3_nt: TGTGCCAGCAGTTACTACGCACCGGGGAACACTGAAGCTTTCTTT
cdr3_aa: CASSYYAPGNTEAFF

clone_size: NA
d_call: NA
j_call: TRBJ2-7
v_call: TRBV11-2
cdr3_nt: TGTGCCAGCAGCTTAGCCCCGGGGACAAGCTACGAGCAGTACTTC
cdr3_aa: CASSLAPGTSYEQYF

clone_size: NA
d_call: TRBD1
j_call: TRBJ1-1
v_call: TRBV25-1
cdr3_nt: TGTGCCAGCAGTGAACAGGGGGAGTACACTGAAGCTTTCTTT
cdr3_aa: CASSEQGEYTEAFF

clone_size: NA
d_call: NA
j_call: TRBJ2-3
v_call: TRBV6-5
cdr3_nt: TGTGCCAGCACGGCAAAGCGGGGCACAGATACGCAGTATTTT
cdr3_aa: CASTAKRGTDTQYF

clone_size: few
d_call: TRBD1
j_call: TRBJ2-3
v_call: TRBV27
cdr3_nt: TGTGCCAGCAGTTTACGGGACAGGAACACAGATACGCAGTATTTT
cdr3_aa: CASSLRDRNTDTQYF

clone_size: NA
d_call: TRBD2
j_call: TRBJ2-1
v_call: TRBV6-5
cdr3_nt: TGTGCCAGTGGGGGGGGGAGGTCCCTTTACAATGAGCAGTTCTTC
cdr3_aa: CASGGGRSLYNEQFF

clone_size: few
d_call: TRBD1
j_call: TRBJ1-5
v_call: TRBV7-2
cdr3_nt: TGTGCCAGCAGCTTTAGTCGCGCAGGGGGTCAGCCCCAGCATTTT
cdr3_aa: CASSFSRAGGQPQHF

clone_size: NA
d_call: NA
j_call: TRBJ2-6
v_call: TRBV18
cdr3_nt: TGTGCCAGCTCACCCCTGGGCAACGTCCTGACTTTC
cdr3_aa: CASSPLGNVLTF

clone_size: few
d_call: NA
j_call: TRBJ1-1
v_call: TRBV29-1
cdr3_nt: TGCAGCGTTCAGGGCATGAACACTGAAGCTTTCTTT
cdr3_aa: CSVQGMNTEAFF

clone_size: NA
d_call: TRBD2
j_call: TRBJ2-3
v_call: TRBV4-1
cdr3_nt: TGCGCCAGCAGCCAAGATCCGAGCGGGGGGGCAGATACGCAGTATTTT
cdr3_aa: CASSQDPSGGADTQYF

clone_size: NA
d_call: NA
j_call: TRBJ1-2
v_call: TRBV5-1
cdr3_nt: TGCGCCAGCAGCGCAGGGACCACAGGGAACTATGGCTACACCTTC
cdr3_aa: CASSAGTTGNYGYTF

clone_size: NA
d_call: TRBD2
j_call: TRBJ2-5
v_call: TRBV7-2
cdr3_nt: TGTGCCAGCAGCTTAGGGGCTAGCGGGATTCAAGAGACCCAGTACTTC
cdr3_aa: CASSLGASGIQETQYF

clone_size: NA
d_call: NA
j_call: TRBJ1-4
v_call: TRBV10-3
cdr3_nt: TGTGCCATCTCACCGGGGCTTAATGAAAAACTGTTTTTT
cdr3_aa: CAISPGLNEKLFF

clone_size: many
d_call: NA
j_call: TRBJ2-2
v_call: TRBV19
cdr3_nt: TGTGCCAGTGCTAGCCCCAACACCGGGGAGCTGTTTTTT
cdr3_aa: CASASPNTGELFF

clone_size: NA
d_call: NA
j_call: TRBJ1-1
v_call: TRBV5-1
cdr3_nt: TGCGCCAGCAGCCCACCCCCGGGAGGGGAGAACACTGAAGCTTTCTTT
cdr3_aa: CASSPPPGGENTEAFF

clone_size: few
d_call: TRBD2
j_call: TRBJ2-1
v_call: TRBV2
cdr3_nt: TGTGCCAGCAGTGCGATAGGACTAGCGGCTTACAATGAGCAGTTCTTC
cdr3_aa: CASSAIGLAAYNEQFF

clone_size: few
d_call: TRBD1
j_call: TRBJ2-3
v_call: TRBV10-3
cdr3_nt: TGTGCCACCAGGCCCGGGACAGACACAGATACGCAGTATTTT
cdr3_aa: CATRPGTDTDTQYF